Each of the 13 T cell receptor beta chains below was sequenced from the same sample in a study of cytomegalovirus exposure and HLA in healthy donors. PCR used 60 Vbeta primers and 13 Jbeta primers. This table comes from immunoSEQ multiplex PCR, and its TCRdb copy is limited to in-frame clones, with some not included. In total, the table holds under 200,000 clones. The material sequenced was PBMCs. These receptors came from a man aged 25-45 years in good health and CMV-seronegative.

Written as DNA, the CDR3 is TGCGCCAGCAGCCCGAGTCCGACAGAAGACTATGGCTACACCTTC. Its protein product is CASSPSPTEDYGYTF. The genes are TRBV5-1 and TRBJ1-2, with TRBD1 as a possible D gene (5 bases). V was clipped by 4 bases and J by 3 bases, with 16 bases between them. CDR1 is SGHRS and CDR2 is YFSETQ in the germline V gene. CDR3 length: 15 amino acids.

The chain has TRBV9 and TRBJ2-5; tentatively, D is TRBD2 (6 bases). V dropped 6 bases and J dropped 4 bases, with 19 bases sitting between them. The CDR3 has 15 amino acids. In germline, CDR1 is SGDLS, CDR2 YYNGEE. CDR3 nucleotides: TGTGCCAGCACCGGGGGAGTGGGCCTCAGAGAGACCCAGTACTTC. Protein product: CASTGGVGLRETQYF. Supplemented by reference TRBV9 and TRBJ2-5, the full variable domain reads DSGVTQTPKHLITATGQRVTLRCSPRSGDLSVYWYQQSLDQGLQFLIQYYNGEERAKGNILERFSAQQFPDLHSELNLSSLELGDSALYFCASTGGVGLRETQYFGPGTRLLVL.

The genes are TRBV10-3 and TRBJ1-3; maybe TRBD1 (6 bases). The CDR3 sequence is 17 residues long. CDR1 is ENHRY and CDR2 is SYGVKD in the germline V gene. With 0 bases removed from V and 0 bases from J, the gap between germline ends came to 12 bases. The CDR3 reads CAISESYGQHSGNTIYF. In DNA, the CDR3 is TGTGCCATCAGTGAGTCCTACGGACAGCACTCTGGAAACACCATATATTTT.

This sequence joins TRBV19 and TRBJ2-5, with 8 bases identical to TRBD1. Germline CDR1 LNHDA, CDR2 SQIVND (reference sequence). V was clipped by 4 bases and J by 1 base; unmatched bases: 5. The length of the CDR3 is 15 residues. CDR3 residues: CASSRITGGQETQYF. DNA of the CDR3: TGTGCCAGTAGTAGGATAACAGGGGGCCAAGAGACCCAGTACTTC. Full variable domain (remainder filled in from reference TRBV19 and TRBJ2-5): DGGITQSPKYLFRKEGQNVTLSCEQNLNHDAMYWYRQDPGQGLRLIYYSQIVNDFQKGDIAEGYSVSREKKESFPLTVTSAQKNPTAFYLCASSRITGGQETQYFGPGTRLLVL.

The chain is built from TRBV29-1 and TRBJ1-1, with a tentative D call TRBD1 (5 bases). Germline V gene sequence: CDR1 SQVTM, CDR2 ANQGSEA. The CDR3 sequence is 11 residues long. Trimming took 7 bases from V and 9 from J, leaving 15 bases between them. CDR3 protein: CSGEDGAQAFF. Written as DNA, the CDR3 is TGCAGCGGGGAGGACGGGGCCCAAGCTTTCTTT.

The chain joins TRBV12-5 to TRBJ2-2; TRBD2 matches at 7 bases. This CDR3 has 16 amino acids. The V and J ends lost 1 base and 2 bases, in that order; junction bases with no gene match: 4. Germline CDR1 is LGHNT and CDR2 is FRNRAP. The CDR3: CASGLASGRNTGELFF. CDR3 sequence (DNA): TGTGCTAGTGGTTTGGCTAGCGGCCGTAACACCGGGGAGCTGTTTTTT.

The rearrangement joins TRBV7-8 to TRBJ2-7, with TRBD1 identical over 9 bases. Germline V gene lookup returns CDR1 SGHVS and CDR2 FQNEAQ. Trimming took 2 bases from V and 2 from J; bases not matched to a gene: 4. CDR3 length equals 15 residues. Written as DNA, the CDR3 is TGTGCCAGCAGCTTACCGGGACAGGGTCCCTACGAGCAGTACTTC. Protein product: CASSLPGQGPYEQYF.

The chain employs TRBV5-4 and TRBJ2-1, with 7 bases matching TRBD1. Germline CDR1 and CDR2: SGHNT and YYREEE (reference sequence). The CDR3 contains 15 residues. The junction had 5 bases not matched to a gene; V was cut back by 5 bases and J by 0 bases. This chain's CDR3 is CASSEQGLSYNEQFF. In DNA form, the CDR3 reads TGTGCCAGCAGTGAACAGGGGCTCTCCTACAATGAGCAGTTCTTC. The variable domain in full, completed from reference TRBV5-4 and TRBJ2-1, reads ETGVTQSPTHLIKTRGQQVTLRCSSQSGHNTVSWYQQALGQGPQFIFQYYREEENGRGNFPPRFSGLQFPNYSSELNVNALELDDSALYLCASSEQGLSYNEQFFGPGTRLTVL.

CDR3 protein: CASSQGQGAYEQYF. The CDR3 nucleotides read TGCGCCAGCAGCCAAGGACAGGGGGCTTACGAGCAGTACTTC. The chain has TRBV4-3 and TRBJ2-5, with 10 bases lining up with TRBD1. The last part of the DNA fits TRBJ2-7 better; the J call may be wrong. The length of the CDR3 is 14 residues. Germline loops: CDR1 LGHNA, CDR2 YSLEER.

V usage is TRBV28 and J usage is TRBJ2-7, with 7 bases fitting TRBD1. After removal of 5 bases from V and 2 bases from J, the junction contained 9 bases not matched to a gene. Germline CDR1 reads MDHEN; CDR2 reads SYDVKM. The length of the CDR3 is 15 residues. Here the CDR3 DNA reads TGTGCCAGCAGTCTCTGGGGGACAGAAGCCTACGAGCAGTACTTC. It encodes CASSLWGTEAYEQYF.

This chain uses TRBV5-4 with TRBJ2-2; TRBD2 agrees at 12 bases. The length of the CDR3 is 16 residues. V was clipped by 4 bases and J by 3 bases; unmatched bases: 4. Looked up from germline, CDR1 is SGHNT and CDR2 is YYREEE (reference sequence). The CDR3: CASSPGTSGHTGELFF. CDR3 in DNA: TGTGCCAGCAGCCCGGGGACTAGCGGGCACACCGGGGAGCTGTTTTTT.

This sequence joins TRBV2 and TRBJ2-1, with 8 bases identical to TRBD1. V was pared by 5 bases and J by 0 bases, with 3 bases of the junction left unmatched. Germline V CDR1 and CDR2: SNHLY, FYNNEI. The CDR3 covers 15 residues. CDR3 amino acids: CASSLGQGSYNEQFF. The CDR3 DNA reads as TGTGCCAGCAGTTTAGGACAGGGCTCCTACAATGAGCAGTTCTTC.

The chain employs TRBV9 and TRBJ2-1; D may be TRBD2 (6 bases). CDR3 length: 15 residues. V was trimmed by 0 bases and J by 9 bases, leaving 16 bases between them. Germline values: CDR1 SGDLS, CDR2 YYNGEE. CDR3 amino acids: CASSVAGGSRVEQFF. The CDR3 DNA sequence: TGTGCCAGCAGCGTAGCTGGGGGGAGCAGGGTTGAGCAGTTCTTC.